This T cell receptor beta chain came from a study of cytomegalovirus exposure and HLA in healthy donors. Whole-study findings and limits: A few chains tied to CMV proved CMV antigen-specific in vitro. Per published reports, the classifier diagnosed cytomegalovirus status with high specificity and sensitivity. TCR beta chains numbering some 160 were designated cytomegalovirus-associated.

The CDR3 covers 15 residues. Germline CDR1 and CDR2: MDHEN and SYDVKM. V shed 8 bases, J shed 4 bases, and the junction held 11 bases outside the gene matches. TCRdb keeps only in-frame clones here, not all; method: immunoSEQ multiplex PCR. The sample holds over 100,000 clones, more than 70% seen once. About this clone itself: Its antigen remains unidentified.

V is TRBV28 and J is TRBJ1-2; TRBD1 aligns across 9 bases. This TCR was recovered from a woman under 30 in good health and CMV-seronegative. Source material: PBMCs. In nucleotides, the CDR3 is TGTGCCAGCGGACGCCGGGACAGGGCGATCTATGGCTACACCTTC. This codes for CASGRRDRAIYGYTF.